The entry that follows covers one T cell receptor beta chain sequence. Its antigen remains unidentified. This record belongs to a study of T cell repertoires in cytomegalovirus infection. Background on the study: An indication of both CMV infection and matching HLA type came from public TCR beta signatures. Notes on the study in general: Dominant in the ex vivo response were TCR beta clonotypes restricted by HLA-C and specific for CMV.

From the reads, TCRdb called clonotypes with MiXCR, one entry per CDR3 protein. The data show tens of thousands of distinct CDR3 sequences, roughly half seen once. The germline V gene encodes CDR1 SGHDT and CDR2 YYEEEE. CDR3 length: 16 amino acids. With V trimmed by 2 bases and J by 4 bases, 6 bases remained unmatched. The sequence was obtained from a human donor in good health (CMV status not recorded). Some clones in this sample may be carry-over from other donors' samples. The chain has TRBV5-6 and TRBJ2-1, with 10 bases that match TRBD1. The material was CD8+ T cells from cultured PBMCs, obtained from culture after CMV antigen stimulation. CDR3 DNA: TGTGCCAGCAGCTTCATACCGGGACAGGGGTACAATGAGCAGTTCTTC. Translation: CASSFIPGQGYNEQFF.